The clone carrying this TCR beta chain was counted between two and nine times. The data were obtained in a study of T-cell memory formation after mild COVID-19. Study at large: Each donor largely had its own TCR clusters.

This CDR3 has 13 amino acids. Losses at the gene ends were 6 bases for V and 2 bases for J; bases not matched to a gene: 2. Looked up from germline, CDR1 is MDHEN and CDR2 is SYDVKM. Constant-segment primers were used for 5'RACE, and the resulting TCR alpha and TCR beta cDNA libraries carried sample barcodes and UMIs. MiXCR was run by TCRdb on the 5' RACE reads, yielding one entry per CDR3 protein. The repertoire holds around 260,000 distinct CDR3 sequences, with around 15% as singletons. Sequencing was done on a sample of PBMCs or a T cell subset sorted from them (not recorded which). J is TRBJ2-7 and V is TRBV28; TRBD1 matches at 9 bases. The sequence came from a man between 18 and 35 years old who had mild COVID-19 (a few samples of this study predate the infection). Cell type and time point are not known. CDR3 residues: CASRTGGAYEQYV. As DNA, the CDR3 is TGTGCCAGCAGGACAGGGGGGGCCTACGAGCAGTACGTC.